This T cell receptor (beta chain) is from a study of T cell clusters in autoimmune cytopenias. Study results and limitations: Active autoimmune hepatitis patients had approximately 3-fold fewer exclusive TRB clusters than healthy donors.

One tube held mixed TRB-A and TRB-B primer pools for touch-down PCR. TCRdb processed the multiplex PCR reads again and assigns one entry to each CDR3 protein, with no DNA. The listing records a few thousand distinct CDR3 sequences. Comment on this clonotype: Antigen specificity is unknown.

CDR3 length equals 15 residues. Germline CDR1 reads DFQATT; CDR2 reads SNEGSKA (reference sequence). Tens of thousands of genome equivalents of blood DNA were amplified for TRB. This chain uses TRBV20-1 with TRBJ1-2; the D call of TRBD1 rests on TCRdb alone, since no DNA is present to check it. This receptor was taken from a human donor with an autoimmune cytopenia, with autoimmune hepatitis or in good health (not recorded which). Material for sequencing was peripheral blood. The CDR3 here is CSAPSDSRGDYGYTF.